The 19 T cell receptor beta chains in this list originate from one sample, sequenced in a study of Graves' ophthalmopathy and Graves' hyperthyroidism. Amplifying from RNA transcripts, the study obtained TCR beta CDR3 regions. After a first-round RT-PCR with HTBI primers, a second-round multiplex PCR was run. A single record per CDR3 protein comes from TCRdb applying MiXCR to the multiplex PCR reads. This sample yields roughly 610,000 distinct CDR3 sequences, of which about a fifth are seen a single time; approximately 7.7% belongs to the top ten. Specimen: peripheral blood. The receptors come from a young woman with stable Graves' hyperthyroidism. Some clones in this sample may be carry-over from other donors' samples.

This clonotype was recorded many times. The chain carries TRBV5-1 and TRBJ2-7; 7 nucleotides align to TRBD2. Germline lookup yields CDR1 SGHRS and CDR2 YFSETQ. J lost 2 bases, V lost 0 bases, and 5 bases had no gene match. CDR3 length equals 15 residues. The DNA of the CDR3 is TGCGCCAGCAGCTTGGAGGCTAGCGGAACCTACGAGCAGTACTTC. It yields the protein CASSLEASGTYEQYF.

The CDR3 region is CASSPRMARNYGYTF. The CDR3 DNA follows: TGTGCCAGCAGTCCACGAATGGCACGGAACTATGGCTACACCTTC. The chain uses TRBV6-1 and TRBJ1-2, with D hard to call. There are 15 residues in the CDR3. Germline V CDR1 and CDR2: MNHNS, SASEGT. V was shortened by 5 bases and J by 2 bases, with 15 bases between the two germline ends.

This clonotype turned up a few times. V usage is TRBV12-5 and J usage is TRBJ1-4, with 7 bases aligning to TRBD1. Germline values: CDR1 LGHNT, CDR2 FRNRAP. The V and J ends lost 6 bases and 7 bases, in that order; junction bases with no gene match: 8. The CDR3 is 14 residues long. The CDR3 bases are TGTGCTAGTGGACTCGACAGGGAGGGTGAAAAACTGTTTTTT. Residues: CASGLDREGEKLFF. The entire variable domain, with the rest obtained from reference TRBV12-5 and TRBJ1-4, is as follows: DARVTQTPRHKVTEMGQEVTMRCQPILGHNTVFWYRQTMMQGLELLAYFRNRAPLDDSGMPKDRFSAEMPDATLATLKIQPSEPRDSAVYFCASGLDREGEKLFFGSGTQLSVL.

The gene calls are TRBV6-5 and TRBJ2-2, with D possibly TRBD2 on 6 matching bases. Germline assignment: CDR1 MNHEY and CDR2 SVGAGI. Trimming removed 0 bases at V and 4 bases at J, with 15 bases between. This CDR3 has 17 residues. For the CDR3, the DNA is TGTGCCAGCAGTTACTCGGGTCGGGGAGGCCCCACCGGGGAGCTGTTTTTT. It codes for CASSYSGRGGPTGELFF.

This clonotype was counted at least ten times. This chain uses TRBV19 with TRBJ2-5, with 7 bases identical to TRBD1. Germline lookup yields CDR1 LNHDA and CDR2 SQIVND (reference sequence). The junction had 7 bases not matched to a gene; V was cut back by 8 bases and J by 1 base. CDR3 size: 14 residues. CDR3 protein: CASGKTGLQETQYF. DNA of the CDR3: TGTGCCAGTGGTAAGACAGGGCTCCAAGAGACCCAGTACTTC. Full variable domain (remainder filled in from reference TRBV19 and TRBJ2-5): DGGITQSPKYLFRKEGQNVTLSCEQNLNHDAMYWYRQDPGQGLRLIYYSQIVNDFQKGDIAEGYSVSREKKESFPLTVTSAQKNPTAFYLCASGKTGLQETQYFGPGTRLLVL.

This clonotype was counted many times. The V call is TRBV12-3 or TRBV12-4, the J call TRBJ2-5; the D gene is possibly TRBD1 (6 bases). The CDR3 totals 15 residues. V lost 5 bases to trimming and J lost 0 bases, with 13 bases between them. The CDR3 reads CASSPRQAYQETQYF. Here the CDR3 DNA reads TGTGCCAGCAGTCCCAGACAGGCCTACCAAGAGACCCAGTACTTC.

This clonotype was seen repeatedly, ten times or more. This chain connects TRBV7-2 to TRBJ2-5, with TRBD2 matching over 7 bases. Germline V gene sequence: CDR1 SGHTA, CDR2 FQGNSA. V trimming: 1 base; J trimming: 3 bases; junction bases outside the gene matches: 5. The CDR3 has 15 amino acids. The CDR3 region has the DNA TGTGCCAGCAGCTTAGTCGTGGGGGGGAAAGAGACCCAGTACTTC. Its protein product is CASSLVVGGKETQYF. Drawing the rest from reference TRBV7-2 and TRBJ2-5, the complete variable domain is GAGVSQSPSNKVTEKGKDVELRCDPISGHTALYWYRQSLGQGLEFLIYFQGNSAPDKSGLPSDRFSAERTGGSVSTLTIQRTQQEDSAVYLCASSLVVGGKETQYFGPGTRLLVL.

This chain links TRBV19 with TRBJ2-7; 8 bases are shared with TRBD1. The CDR3 loop spans 15 amino acids. V gave up 5 bases and J gave up 0 bases; unmatched junction bases: 6. Germline CDR1 LNHDA, CDR2 SQIVND (reference sequence). This CDR3 reads CASSPLGTGSYEQYF. CDR3 coding DNA: TGTGCCAGTAGTCCTCTGGGGACAGGCTCCTACGAGCAGTACTTC. Supplemented by reference TRBV19 and TRBJ2-7, the full variable domain reads DGGITQSPKYLFRKEGQNVTLSCEQNLNHDAMYWYRQDPGQGLRLIYYSQIVNDFQKGDIAEGYSVSREKKESFPLTVTSAQKNPTAFYLCASSPLGTGSYEQYFGPGTRLTVT.

This clonotype was recorded many times. In nucleotides, the CDR3 is TGTGCCAGCAGTGCCGGGTTCACTGAAGCTTTCTTT. It encodes CASSAGFTEAFF. The gene calls are TRBV12-3 or TRBV12-4 and TRBJ1-1; D is uncertain. Trimming shortened V by 5 bases and J by 4 bases, and 8 bases separated the two germline ends. The CDR3 consists of 12 residues.

The sample holds a few counts of this clonotype. The chain uses TRBV5-1 and TRBJ2-2; possibly TRBD1 or TRBD2 for D (5 bases each). Trimming removed 3 bases from V and 8 bases from J, with 17 bases in between. The CDR3 consists of 15 residues. Germline V gene sequence: CDR1 SGHRS, CDR2 YFSETQ. CDR3 sequence (DNA): TGCGCCAGCAGCTCGGGACGGAGCCGGACAGGGGAGCTGTTTTTT. This translates into CASSSGRSRTGELFF.

This clonotype was recorded many times. V is TRBV4-1 and J is TRBJ2-5; TRBD2 agrees at 8 bases. Germline CDR1 and CDR2: MGHRA and YSYEKL. The CDR3 runs 15 residues. The V and J ends lost 2 bases and 1 base, in that order; junction bases with no gene match: 3. The CDR3 region has the DNA TGCGCCAGCAGCCAAAGCGGGGGTTCCCAAGAGACCCAGTACTTC. Encoded protein: CASSQSGGSQETQYF.

CDR3 bases: TGCAGCGTCCCTTCGGGGGGACTTATCAATCAGCCCCAGCATTTT. Encoded protein: CSVPSGGLINQPQHF. The rearrangement joins TRBV29-1 to TRBJ1-5; tentative D call: TRBD1 (5 bases). V was clipped by 6 bases and J by 3 bases, with 18 bases between them. In germline, CDR1 is SQVTM, CDR2 ANQGSEA. The CDR3 totals 15 residues.

This clonotype was counted a few times. The chain couples TRBV5-4 to TRBJ1-6; D is perhaps TRBD1 (6 bases). This CDR3 is built from 16 residues. Trimming stripped 4 bases from V and 0 bases from J, with 11 bases between. CDR1 is SGHNT, CDR2 YYREEE, per germline (reference sequence). The CDR3 reads CASSAGQFSYNSPLHF. The CDR3 nucleotides read TGTGCCAGCAGCGCTGGACAGTTCTCCTATAATTCACCCCTCCACTTT. Looking up the rest from reference TRBV5-4 and TRBJ1-6 gives the full variable domain: ETGVTQSPTHLIKTRGQQVTLRCSSQSGHNTVSWYQQALGQGPQFIFQYYREEENGRGNFPPRFSGLQFPNYSSELNVNALELDDSALYLCASSAGQFSYNSPLHFGNGTRLTVT.

The sample holds many counts of this clonotype. The rearrangement uses TRBV2 and TRBJ2-2; the match to TRBD1 covers 7 bases. Trimming at V came to 10 bases and at J to 10 bases, leaving 15 bases not matched to a gene. The CDR3 spans 14 residues. From germline, CDR1 is SNHLY and CDR2 FYNNEI. CDR3 protein: CATNRGTVPEELFF. The CDR3 region has the DNA TGTGCCACGAACCGAGGGACAGTGCCTGAGGAGCTGTTTTTT.

This clonotype was recorded many times. The rearrangement links TRBV7-2 to TRBJ2-5; 10 bases match TRBD2. V lost 2 bases, J lost 3 bases, and 12 bases stayed unmatched. Germline V gene data show CDR1 as SGHTA and CDR2 as FQGNSA. The CDR3 covers 18 residues. CDR3 protein: CASSLQGGSGGYKETQYF. The CDR3, as DNA: TGTGCCAGCAGCTTACAGGGTGGTAGCGGGGGGTACAAAGAGACCCAGTACTTC.

CDR3 amino acids: CASSLFGGRGNQPQHF. CDR3 coding DNA: TGTGCCAGCAGTTTATTCGGGGGGCGAGGCAATCAGCCCCAGCATTTT. The rearrangement links TRBV27 to TRBJ1-5; possibly TRBD1 for D (6 bases). This CDR3 region has 16 residues. V lost 1 base and J 2 bases, leaving 12 bases between the germline ends. Germline V gene data show CDR1 as MNHEY and CDR2 as SMNVEV (reference sequence).

The V and J genes are TRBV6-5 and TRBJ2-5; TRBD1 matches 7 bases. Germline values: CDR1 MNHEY, CDR2 SVGAGI. There are 15 residues in the CDR3. Trimming took 6 bases from V and 4 from J; bases not matched to a gene: 11. The CDR3: CASSLMVGGRETQYF. The CDR3 DNA follows: TGTGCCAGCAGCTTAATGGTAGGGGGCAGAGAGACCCAGTACTTC.

This clonotype was seen once. The genes are TRBV19 and TRBJ2-6; D possibly corresponds to TRBD2 (6 bases). The V and J ends lost 0 bases and 1 base respectively, with 7 bases between them. The CDR3 runs 16 residues. CDR1 is LNHDA, CDR2 SQIVND, per germline (reference sequence). CDR3: CASSIEGGSGANVLTF. CDR3 in DNA: TGTGCCAGTAGTATAGAAGGAGGGTCTGGGGCCAACGTCCTGACTTTC.

This clonotype came up many times. The rearrangement links TRBV7-8 to TRBJ1-6, with a tentative D call TRBD1 (5 bases). Germline V gene data show CDR1 as SGHVS and CDR2 as FQNEAQ. This CDR3 is 16 amino acids long. Trimming removed 1 base at V and 7 bases at J, with 14 bases between. This CDR3 reads CASSLGQGYRNSPLHF. The CDR3 bases are TGTGCCAGCAGCTTAGGGCAGGGATATCGGAATTCACCCCTCCACTTT.